These 25 T cell receptor beta chains were sequenced from one sample in a study of blood T cell repertoires in COVID-19. Data came from immunoSEQ multiplex PCR; TCRdb stores just in-frame clones and leaves some out. The sample consists of some 140,000 clones, approximately 85% of them appearing once. Sequenced material: peripheral blood. The origin of the receptors is a man in his 60s with COVID-19, enrolled during active disease.

The chain joins TRBV16 to TRBJ2-2; D unclear. CDR3 length equals 15 residues. Germline CDR1 is KGHSY and CDR2 is FQNENV. V lost 0 bases and J 1 base, leaving 6 bases between the germline ends. The CDR3 DNA sequence: TGTGCCAGCAGCCAATCTTACGGGAACACCGGGGAGCTGTTTTTT. Translated: CASSQSYGNTGELFF. The full variable domain, in which reference TRBV16 and TRBJ2-2 provide the parts outside the CDR3, is GEEVAQTPKHLVRGEGQKAKLYCAPIKGHSYVFWYQQVLKNEFKFLISFQNENVFDETGMPKERFSAKCLPNSPCSLEIQATKLEDSAVYFCASSQSYGNTGELFFGEGSRLTVL.

The chain carries TRBV7-9 and TRBJ2-3; 7 bases are shared with TRBD2. Trimming cost V 5 bases and J 3 bases; bases outside gene matches: 8. Germline CDR1 and CDR2: SEHNR and FQNEAQ (reference sequence). The CDR3 consists of 15 residues. CDR3 nucleotides: TGTGCCAGCAGCATTCTCCGGGGGGTGACAGATACGCAGTATTTT. As protein: CASSILRGVTDTQYF.

The rearrangement uses TRBV27 and TRBJ1-6, with 10 bases aligning to TRBD1. J gave up 6 bases and V 4 bases, and 12 bases lay outside the gene matches. This CDR3 contains 18 residues. The germline CDR1 and CDR2 sequences are MNHEY and SMNVEV (reference sequence). CDR3 in amino acids: CASSSGTGAGRVNSPLHF. The CDR3 coding sequence is TGTGCCAGCAGTTCCGGGACAGGGGCCGGGAGGGTTAATTCACCCCTCCACTTT.

This clone was observed a few times. This rearrangement joins TRBV18 to TRBJ1-1; possible D gene TRBD1, 6 bases. The germline gives CDR1 KGHSH, CDR2 LQKENI. This CDR3 is built from 20 residues. Trimming shortened V by 0 bases and J by 0 bases, and 23 bases separated the two germline ends. The CDR3 sequence is CASSPPDAGGLRGMNTEAFF. The CDR3 bases are TGTGCCAGCTCACCACCGGATGCGGGGGGCCTGCGGGGGATGAACACTGAAGCTTTCTTT. Full variable domain (remainder filled in from reference TRBV18 and TRBJ1-1): NAGVMQNPRHLVRRRGQEARLRCSPMKGHSHVYWYRQLPEEGLKFMVYLQKENIIDESGMPKERFSAEFPKEGPSILRIQQVVRGDSAAYFCASSPPDAGGLRGMNTEAFFGQGTRLTVV.

V gene TRBV19 combines with J gene TRBJ2-1, with 7 bases lining up with TRBD1. The V and J ends lost 8 bases and 10 bases, in that order; junction bases with no gene match: 17. The CDR3 totals 15 residues. Germline V CDR1 and CDR2: LNHDA, SQIVND (reference sequence). CDR3 region: CASGRITLTGDEQFF. In DNA, the CDR3 is TGTGCCAGTGGACGAATTACGTTAACAGGGGACGAGCAGTTCTTC.

The count of this clone is one. This rearrangement joins TRBV3-1 (or the pseudogene TRBV3-2) to TRBJ1-3; D uncertain. Germline V lookup: CDR1 LGHDT, CDR2 YNNKEL (reference sequence). The CDR3 length is 15 residues. Trimming took off 1 base at V and 0 bases at J, with 7 bases between the two ends. The DNA for the CDR3 is TGTGCCAGCAGCCAAGTCCGGGGCTCTGGAAACACCATATATTTT. This encodes CASSQVRGSGNTIYF.

Here the CDR3 DNA reads TGCGCCAGCAGCTTCACTAGCGATGAGCAGTTCTTC. Translated, it gives CASSFTSDEQFF. The rearrangement uses TRBV5-1 and TRBJ2-1; 7 bases match TRBD2. The CDR3 runs 12 residues. V gave up 2 bases and J gave up 8 bases; unmatched junction bases: 1. Germline CDR1 reads SGHRS; CDR2 reads YFSETQ.

The chain links TRBV4-1 to TRBJ2-7; a possible D gene is TRBD1 (5 bases). This CDR3 is 15 amino acids long. CDR1 is MGHRA and CDR2 is YSYEKL in the germline V gene. The V gene lost 2 bases and the J gene lost 1 base, with 12 bases spanning the gap. DNA of the CDR3: TGCGCCAGCAGCCAACTACCGGACACATCCTACGAGCAGTACTTC. Its translation: CASSQLPDTSYEQYF.

As concerns this clone: Other DNA variants within this sample encode the same CDR3. This chain links TRBV18 with TRBJ1-1, with a weak D call TRBD1 (5 bases). Trimming pared 3 bases from V and 5 bases from J, leaving 10 bases between. The CDR3 has 13 residues. Germline CDR1 and CDR2: KGHSH and LQKENI. The CDR3 protein is CASSPGQGTEAFF. Here the CDR3 DNA reads TGTGCCAGCTCACCGGGTCAGGGAACTGAAGCTTTCTTT. Together with reference TRBV18 and TRBJ1-1, the CDR3 gives the full variable domain: NAGVMQNPRHLVRRRGQEARLRCSPMKGHSHVYWYRQLPEEGLKFMVYLQKENIIDESGMPKERFSAEFPKEGPSILRIQQVVRGDSAAYFCASSPGQGTEAFFGQGTRLTVV.

This chain links TRBV7-9 with TRBJ1-1; 8 positions agree with TRBD1. Looked up from germline, CDR1 is SEHNR and CDR2 is FQNEAQ (reference sequence). The ends lost 5 bases at V and 6 bases at J; junction bases unmatched: 11. The CDR3 is 15 residues long. Here the CDR3 DNA reads TGTGCCAGCAGCGTCGACAGGGGACGTTGGGCTGAAGCTTTCTTT. It is translated as CASSVDRGRWAEAFF.

This clone appeared once. V and J are TRBV27 and TRBJ2-1; D perhaps matches TRBD2 (6 bases). The CDR3 contains 17 residues. The V end was cut by 6 bases, the J end by 2 bases, with 20 bases between. Per germline, CDR1 MNHEY and CDR2 SMNVEV (reference sequence). The DNA for the CDR3 is TGTGCCAGCAGGCACAGATCCCGGGACTGGGCCTACAATGAGCAGTTCTTC. It specifies CASRHRSRDWAYNEQFF.

This clone occurred a few times. The V call is TRBV28, the J call TRBJ2-1; D possibly corresponds to TRBD2 (6 bases). The V gene's germline CDR1 is MDHEN and CDR2 SYDVKM. CDR3 size: 15 residues. The V gene lost 6 bases and the J gene lost 5 bases, with 17 bases spanning the gap. The CDR3 nucleotides read TGTGCCAGCAGCGAATCCGGGACTTTAGACAATGAGCAGTTCTTC. Protein sequence: CASSESGTLDNEQFF.

J is TRBJ1-5 and V is TRBV29-1; perhaps TRBD1 as D (6 bases). CDR1 is SQVTM and CDR2 is ANQGSEA in the germline V gene. The V end lost 5 bases, the J end lost 5 bases, and 13 bases lay between the germline ends. The CDR3 is 13 residues long. The CDR3 region has the DNA TGCAGCGTTAAGACAGGCCAAGATCAGCCCCAGCATTTT. Translated, it gives CSVKTGQDQPQHF.

This chain joins TRBV10-3 and TRBJ2-2; 11 bases align to TRBD2. Trimming at V came to 7 bases and at J to 7 bases, leaving 8 bases not matched to a gene. The CDR3 consists of 15 residues. Germline CDR1 reads ENHRY; CDR2 reads SYGVKD. The CDR3: CAIMATSGTGGELFF. The CDR3 DNA reads as TGTGCCATCATGGCGACTAGCGGGACGGGCGGGGAGCTGTTTTTT.

This clone has a single count. The J gene is TRBJ2-1, the V gene TRBV7-9, with a tentative D call TRBD2 (6 bases). The CDR3 is 14 amino acids. The germline V and J ends were trimmed by 4 bases and 14 bases, with 21 bases remaining between them. The germline V gene encodes CDR1 SEHNR and CDR2 FQNEAQ (reference sequence). The CDR3 DNA sequence: TGTGCCAGCAGCTCCACTCCGGGAGAGCTTAAAAAGTTCTTC. Amino acids: CASSSTPGELKKFF.

This chain joins TRBV18 and TRBJ2-2, with 8 bases aligning to TRBD1. The V segment lost 1 base and the J segment 4 bases; nucleotides outside the gene matches: 2. In germline, CDR1 is KGHSH, CDR2 LQKENI. The CDR3 runs 15 residues. CDR3 sequence: CASSPRGQGTGELFF. The CDR3, as DNA: TGTGCCAGCTCACCACGTGGACAGGGCACCGGGGAGCTGTTTTTT.

The gene calls are TRBV7-2 and TRBJ1-6, with a weak D call TRBD1 (6 bases). In germline, CDR1 is SGHTA, CDR2 FQGNSA. V was trimmed by 5 bases and J by 7 bases, leaving 15 bases between them. This CDR3 has 15 amino acids. The CDR3 DNA reads as TGTGCCAGCAGCGCCCTACAGGGAAGAAATTCACCCCTCCACTTT. This encodes CASSALQGRNSPLHF.

The rearrangement links TRBV18 to TRBJ1-1, with 8 positions matching TRBD1. CDR3 length equals 16 residues. V was clipped by 6 bases and J by 1 base; unmatched bases: 10. Germline-derived CDR1 and CDR2 are KGHSH and LQKENI. The CDR3 region is CASSPDRALPNTEAFF. CDR3 bases: TGTGCCAGCTCCCCGGACAGGGCGCTCCCGAACACTGAAGCTTTCTTT.

This clone was seen only a few times. The chain is built from TRBV11-3 and TRBJ1-2, with 7 bases lining up with TRBD1. This CDR3 is 15 amino acids long. CDR1 and CDR2 from the germline V gene are SGHNT and YENEEA. The trim removed 11 bases at V and 3 bases at J, leaving 15 bases unmatched. Written as DNA, the CDR3 is TGTGCCTCCCAGGGGGGACACGGCCCTGACTATGGCTACACCTTC. Translated: CASQGGHGPDYGYTF. The full variable domain, completed using reference TRBV11-3 and TRBJ1-2, is EAGVVQSPRYKIIEKKQPVAFWCNPISGHNTLYWYLQNLGQGPELLIRYENEEAVDDSQLPKDRFSAERLKGVDSTLKIQPAELGDSAVYLCASQGGHGPDYGYTFGSGTRLTVV.

CDR3: CASSSGLNNSPLHF. CDR3 nucleotide sequence: TGTGCCAGTAGTAGCGGACTTAATAATTCACCCCTCCACTTT. The J gene is TRBJ1-6, the V gene TRBV19; no firm D call. There are 14 residues in the CDR3. Germline V gives CDR1 LNHDA, CDR2 SQIVND (reference sequence). Trimming removed 4 bases from V and 5 bases from J, with 9 bases in between.

The rearrangement joins TRBV6-5 to TRBJ1-2; 7 nucleotides match TRBD1. CDR1 is MNHEY and CDR2 is SVGAGI in the germline V gene. The CDR3 sequence is 13 residues long. V lost 6 bases and J lost 5; bases outside the gene matches: 6. This chain's CDR3 is CASRFDRAYGYTF. The CDR3 bases are TGTGCCAGCAGATTCGACAGGGCGTATGGCTACACCTTC.

The gene calls are TRBV7-2 and TRBJ1-3, with a tentative D call TRBD1 (6 bases). V dropped 5 bases and J dropped 0 bases, with 14 bases sitting between them. The CDR3 spans 16 residues. Germline CDR1 and CDR2: SGHTA and FQGNSA. In nucleotides, the CDR3 is TGTGCCAGCAGCCCGTCGACAGGACCCTCTGGAAACACCATATATTTT. Protein: CASSPSTGPSGNTIYF.

V usage is TRBV19 and J usage is TRBJ1-2; a possible D gene is TRBD1 (5 bases). V was pared by 6 bases and J by 4 bases, with 21 bases between. The CDR3 extends over 16 amino acids. Germline V lookup: CDR1 LNHDA, CDR2 SQIVND (reference sequence). CDR3 sequence (DNA): TGTGCCAGTAGCCCCCGGTCGGGGGGAGGGCGCTATGGCTACACCTTC. Amino acid sequence: CASSPRSGGGRYGYTF.

The genes are TRBV18 and TRBJ1-3; no reliable D call. Germline lookup yields CDR1 KGHSH and CDR2 LQKENI. Trimming cost V 3 bases and J 0 bases, with 9 bases left between them. The length of the CDR3 is 15 residues. CDR3 sequence reads: CASSPGTTSGNTIYF. The CDR3 DNA follows: TGTGCCAGCTCACCCGGAACTACCTCTGGAAACACCATATATTTT.

The chain employs TRBV6-6 and TRBJ1-2; 10 nucleotides match TRBD1. The junction had 2 bases not matched to a gene; V was cut back by 5 bases and J by 5 bases. The CDR3 covers 13 residues. Germline lookup yields CDR1 MNHNY and CDR2 SVGAGI (reference sequence). The CDR3 sequence: CASSGQGGYGYTF. For the CDR3, the DNA is TGTGCCAGCAGTGGACAGGGGGGTTATGGCTACACCTTC.